This T cell receptor beta chain was obtained from a study of blood T cell repertoires in COVID-19. Study-level background: Some COVID-19 samples were acute and others convalescent; all came from the United States, Italy and Spain. The analysed material was cDNA or gDNA that came from T cells, B-cell-depleted T cells, or PBMCs.

The CDR3 totals 17 residues. The ends were cut back, 0 bases at V and 6 bases at J, with 16 bases in the middle. From germline, CDR1 is SGHRS and CDR2 YFSETQ. Original methodology: By means of reference gene primer amplification, nucleated cell counts were estimated. Sequencing was performed with immunoSEQ multiplex PCR; in TCRdb, only in-frame clones are kept and a portion is missing. V and J calls plus clone size are reproduced from that table; the DNA served to infer D and trimming. The data hold 200,000 or so clones, with around 80% observed a single time. Only one count was recorded for this clone.

Sample: peripheral blood. This rearrangement joins TRBV5-1 to TRBJ1-6, with a possible D match to TRBD1 (6 bases). The receptor comes from a man in his forties who had recovered from COVID-19. The CDR3 here is CASSLGARVGGNSPLHF. The CDR3 nucleotides are TGCGCCAGCAGCTTGGGGGCGAGGGTAGGGGGTAATTCACCCCTCCACTTT. The full variable domain, in which reference TRBV5-1 and TRBJ1-6 provide the parts outside the CDR3, is KAGVTQTPRYLIKTRGQQVTLSCSPISGHRSVSWYQQTPGQGLQFLFEYFSETQRNKGNFPGRFSGRQFSNSRSEMNVSTLELGDSALYLCASSLGARVGGNSPLHFGNGTRLTVT.